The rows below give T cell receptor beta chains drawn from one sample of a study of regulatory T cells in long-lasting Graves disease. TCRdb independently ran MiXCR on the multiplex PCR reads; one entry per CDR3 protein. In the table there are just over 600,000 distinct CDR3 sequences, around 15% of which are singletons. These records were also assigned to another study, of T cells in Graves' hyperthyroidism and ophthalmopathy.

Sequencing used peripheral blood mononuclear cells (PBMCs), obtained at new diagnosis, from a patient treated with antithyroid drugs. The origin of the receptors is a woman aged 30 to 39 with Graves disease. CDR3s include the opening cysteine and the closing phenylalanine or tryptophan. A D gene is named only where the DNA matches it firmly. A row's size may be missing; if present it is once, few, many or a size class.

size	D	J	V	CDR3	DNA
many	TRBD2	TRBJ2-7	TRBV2	CASRDRVSGNSYEQYF	TGTGCCAGCAGAGACCGGGTTAGCGGGAACTCCTACGAGCAGTACTTC
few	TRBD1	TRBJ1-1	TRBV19	CASTTLTGRAEAFF	TGTGCCAGTACCACCTTGACAGGGCGGGCTGAAGCTTTCTTT
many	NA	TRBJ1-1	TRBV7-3	CASSLNSRQGNTEAFF	TGTGCCAGCAGCTTAAACTCGCGACAAGGGAACACTGAAGCTTTCTTT
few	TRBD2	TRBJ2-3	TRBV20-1	CSAREGGGTFTDTQYF	TGCAGTGCTAGAGAGGGCGGGGGGACTTTCACAGATACGCAGTATTTT
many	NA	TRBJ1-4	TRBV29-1	CSVGGSEKLFF	TGCAGCGTTGGGGGGTCCGAAAAACTGTTTTTT
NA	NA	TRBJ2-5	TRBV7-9	CASSSTRSAKETQYF	TGTGCCAGCAGCTCCACCCGAAGTGCCAAAGAGACCCAGTACTTC
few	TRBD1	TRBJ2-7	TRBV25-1	CASSGAGTGTYEQYF	TGTGCCAGCAGTGGGGCCGGGACAGGGACTTACGAGCAGTACTTC
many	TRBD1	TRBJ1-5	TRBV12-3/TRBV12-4	CASRLGTVSNQPQHF	TGTGCCAGCAGACTAGGGACAGTGAGCAATCAGCCCCAGCATTTT
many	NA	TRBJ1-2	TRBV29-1	CSVEDTVALLYGYTF	TGCAGCGTTGAAGACACAGTCGCGTTGCTCTATGGCTACACCTTC
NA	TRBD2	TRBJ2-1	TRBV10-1	CASSRLAALGGGQFF	TGCGCCAGCAGCCGACTAGCGGCCTTAGGAGGTGGGCAGTTCTTC
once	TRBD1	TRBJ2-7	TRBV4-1	CASSLQTGPSYEQYF	TGCGCCAGCAGCCTACAGACAGGGCCTTCCTACGAGCAGTACTTC
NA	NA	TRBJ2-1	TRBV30	CAWGGSYEQFF	TGTGCCTGGGGTGGAAGTTATGAGCAGTTCTTC
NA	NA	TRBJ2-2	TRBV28	CASIGSATGELFF	TGTGCCAGCATCGGGAGTGCCACCGGGGAGCTGTTTTTT
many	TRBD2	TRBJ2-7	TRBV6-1	CASSEARTSGRYSEQYF	TGTGCCAGCAGTGAAGCTCGGACTAGCGGGAGGTATTCCGAGCAGTACTTC
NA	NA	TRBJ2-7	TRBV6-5	CASSYFLSREQYF	TGTGCCAGCAGTTACTTTCTCTCTCGCGAGCAGTACTTC
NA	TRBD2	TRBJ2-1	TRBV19	CASSGDMAGGPDEQFF	TGTGCCAGTAGTGGGGATATGGCGGGAGGGCCTGATGAGCAGTTCTTC
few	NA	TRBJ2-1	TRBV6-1	CASSEAALVGEQFF	TGTGCCAGCAGTGAAGCGGCTCTAGTTGGTGAGCAGTTCTTC
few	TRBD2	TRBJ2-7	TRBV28	CASSIRLAGTYEQYF	TGTGCCAGCAGTATCCGACTAGCGGGGACCTACGAGCAGTACTTC
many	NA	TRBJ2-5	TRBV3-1	CASSQDRQTQYF	TGTGCCAGCAGCCAAGATCGGCAGACCCAGTACTTC
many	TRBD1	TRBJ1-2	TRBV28	CASNPRDRDYYGYTF	TGTGCCAGCAATCCTCGGGACAGGGATTACTATGGCTACACCTTC
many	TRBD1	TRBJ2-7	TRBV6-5	CASSYRDRGHEQYF	TGTGCCAGCAGTTACCGGGACAGGGGCCACGAGCAGTACTTC
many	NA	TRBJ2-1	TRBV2	CASSDLRRQFF	TGTGCCAGCAGTGATTTGCGTAGACAGTTCTTC
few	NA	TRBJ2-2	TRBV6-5	CASSYSLPGELFF	TGTGCCAGCAGTTACTCCTTACCCGGGGAGCTGTTTTTT
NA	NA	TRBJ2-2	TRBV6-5	CASSYKAWASVNTGELFF	TGTGCCAGCAGTTACAAGGCTTGGGCTAGCGTGAACACCGGGGAGCTGTTTTTT
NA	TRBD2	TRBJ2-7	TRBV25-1	CASSETPSGRINEQYF	TGTGCCAGCAGTGAAACCCCAAGCGGGAGAATCAACGAGCAGTACTTC
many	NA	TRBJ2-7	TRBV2	CASSDLSSYEQYF	TGTGCCAGCAGTGACCTGAGCTCCTACGAGCAGTACTTC
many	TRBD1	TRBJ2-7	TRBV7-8	CASSPQGDTYEQYF	TGTGCCAGCAGCCCCCAGGGGGACACCTACGAGCAGTACTTC
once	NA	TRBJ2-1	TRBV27	CASSPRDSEDEQFF	TGTGCCAGCAGTCCCCGGGACTCAGAGGATGAGCAGTTCTTC
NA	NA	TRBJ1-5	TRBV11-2	CASSHKQFNQPQHF	TGTGCCAGCAGCCATAAGCAGTTCAATCAGCCCCAGCATTTT
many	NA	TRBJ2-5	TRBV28	CASKRYRDGETQYF	TGTGCCAGCAAAAGGTACCGGGACGGAGAGACCCAGTACTTC
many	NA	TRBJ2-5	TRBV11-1	CASSLKFSEQETQYF	TGTGCCAGCAGCTTAAAATTCTCCGAGCAAGAGACCCAGTACTTC
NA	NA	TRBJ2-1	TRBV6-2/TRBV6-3	CASSQIGGEQFF	TGTGCCAGCAGCCAAATCGGGGGTGAGCAGTTCTTC
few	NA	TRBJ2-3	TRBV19	CASSIRRTTDTQYF	TGTGCCAGTAGTATCAGGCGGACCACAGATACGCAGTATTTT
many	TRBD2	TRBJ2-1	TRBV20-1	CSARPTPGLAGPEQFF	TGCAGTGCTAGACCTACCCCGGGACTAGCGGGACCAGAGCAGTTCTTC
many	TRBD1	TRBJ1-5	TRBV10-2	CASRGDRGRSGQPQHF	TGCGCCAGCAGGGGGGACAGGGGGCGATCCGGTCAGCCCCAGCATTTT
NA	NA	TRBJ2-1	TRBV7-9	CASSFVVTYNEQFF	TGTGCCAGCAGCTTTGTAGTCACCTACAATGAGCAGTTCTTC
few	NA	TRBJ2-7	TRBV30	CAWSADRNTLF	TGTGCCTGGAGTGCTGACAGAAACACTCTCTTC